Here is one T cell receptor beta chain with its context. Participants spanned ages about 18 to 95 years and resided in 20 to 30 US areas. Clinical histories supplied by participants themselves formed the basis of cohort assignment. The data originate from a study of blood T cell repertoires in COVID-19. About the research overall: Collection of acute and convalescent COVID-19 samples took place in the United States, Italy and Spain. From T cells, B-cell-depleted T cells, or PBMCs came the material, which was cDNA or gDNA.

Assay used: immunoSEQ multiplex PCR; TCRdb lists only in-frame clones, some missing. Of a few hundred thousand clones listed, roughly 91% are singletons. Sequenced material: PBMCs or T cells enriched from blood (not recorded which). This TCR came from a woman in her thirties who had recovered from COVID-19.

CDR3 amino acids: CASSINSQPQHF. The CDR3 bases are TGTGCCAGCAGCATTAATAGTCAGCCCCAGCATTTT. The rearrangement links TRBV7-2 to TRBJ1-5; no firm D call. Deletions cut 5 bases from V and 6 bases from J, with 8 bases between. The CDR3 consists of 12 residues. In germline, CDR1 is SGHTA, CDR2 FQGNSA.